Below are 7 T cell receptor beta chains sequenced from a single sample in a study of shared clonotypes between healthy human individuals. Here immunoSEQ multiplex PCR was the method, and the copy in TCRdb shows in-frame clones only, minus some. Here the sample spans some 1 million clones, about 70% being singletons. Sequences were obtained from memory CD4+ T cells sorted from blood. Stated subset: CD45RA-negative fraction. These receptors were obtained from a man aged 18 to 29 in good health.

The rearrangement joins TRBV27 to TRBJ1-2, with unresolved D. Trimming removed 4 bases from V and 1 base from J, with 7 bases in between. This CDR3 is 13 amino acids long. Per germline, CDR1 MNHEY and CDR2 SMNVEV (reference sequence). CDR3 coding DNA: TGTGCCAGCAGTTGGCGCAGTAACTATGGCTACACCTTC. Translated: CASSWRSNYGYTF.

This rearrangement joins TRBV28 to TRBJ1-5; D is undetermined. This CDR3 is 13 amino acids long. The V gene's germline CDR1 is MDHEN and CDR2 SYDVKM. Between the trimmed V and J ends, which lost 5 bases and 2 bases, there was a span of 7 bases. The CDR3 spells CASSRSGNQPQHF. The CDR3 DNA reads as TGTGCCAGCAGTAGGTCAGGCAATCAGCCCCAGCATTTT.

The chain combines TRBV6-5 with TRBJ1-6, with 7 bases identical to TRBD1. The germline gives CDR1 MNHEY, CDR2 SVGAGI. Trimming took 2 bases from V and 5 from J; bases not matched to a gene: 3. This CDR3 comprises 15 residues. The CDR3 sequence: CASSYGDRDNSPLHF. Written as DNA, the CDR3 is TGTGCCAGCAGTTACGGGGACAGAGATAATTCACCCCTCCACTTT.

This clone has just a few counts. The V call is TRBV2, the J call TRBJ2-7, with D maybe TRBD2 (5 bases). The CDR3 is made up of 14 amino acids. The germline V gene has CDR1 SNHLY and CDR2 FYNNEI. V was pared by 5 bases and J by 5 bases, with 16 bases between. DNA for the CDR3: TGTGCCAGCAGTAAACTAGGTTCTGGACACGAGCAGTACTTC. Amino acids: CASSKLGSGHEQYF.

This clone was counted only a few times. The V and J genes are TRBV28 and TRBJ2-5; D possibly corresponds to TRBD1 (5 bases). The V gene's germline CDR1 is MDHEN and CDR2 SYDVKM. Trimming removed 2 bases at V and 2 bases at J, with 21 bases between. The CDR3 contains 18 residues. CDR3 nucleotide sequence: TGTGCCAGCAGTTTAGACTTTGGAAGGGGCCACGATCAAGAGACCCAGTACTTC. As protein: CASSLDFGRGHDQETQYF.

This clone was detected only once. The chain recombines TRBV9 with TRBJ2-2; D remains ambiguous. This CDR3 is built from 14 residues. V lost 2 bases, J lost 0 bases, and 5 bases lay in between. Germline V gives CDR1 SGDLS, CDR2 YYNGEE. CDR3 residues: CASSVLSNTGELFF. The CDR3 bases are TGTGCCAGCAGCGTCTTATCGAACACCGGGGAGCTGTTTTTT.

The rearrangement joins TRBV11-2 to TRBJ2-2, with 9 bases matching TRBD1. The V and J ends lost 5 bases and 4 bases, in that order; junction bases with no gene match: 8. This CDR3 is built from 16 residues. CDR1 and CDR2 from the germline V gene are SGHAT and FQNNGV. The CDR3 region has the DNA TGTGCCAGCAGCCTTACAGGGGGCTCGGTCACCGGGGAGCTGTTTTTT. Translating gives CASSLTGGSVTGELFF.